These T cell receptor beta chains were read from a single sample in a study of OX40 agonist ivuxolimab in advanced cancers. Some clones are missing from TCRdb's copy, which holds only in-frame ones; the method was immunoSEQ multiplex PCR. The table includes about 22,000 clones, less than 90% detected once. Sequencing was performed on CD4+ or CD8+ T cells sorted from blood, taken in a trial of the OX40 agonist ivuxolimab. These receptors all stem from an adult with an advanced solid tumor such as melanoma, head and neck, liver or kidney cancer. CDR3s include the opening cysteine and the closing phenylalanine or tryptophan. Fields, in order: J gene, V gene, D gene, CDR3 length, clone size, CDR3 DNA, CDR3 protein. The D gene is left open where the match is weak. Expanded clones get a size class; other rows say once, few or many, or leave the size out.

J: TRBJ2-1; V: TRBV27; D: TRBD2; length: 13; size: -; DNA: TGTGCCAGTACCGGGACTAGCTTCAATGAGCAGTTCTTC; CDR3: CASTGTSFNEQFF
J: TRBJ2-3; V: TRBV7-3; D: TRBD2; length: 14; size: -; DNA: TGTGCCAGCAGCTGGACTAGCGGCACAGATACGCAGTATTTT; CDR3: CASSWTSGTDTQYF
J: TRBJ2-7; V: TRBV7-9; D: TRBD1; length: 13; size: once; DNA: TGTGCCATCCTCGGGACAGATACCTACGAGCAGTACTTC; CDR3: CAILGTDTYEQYF
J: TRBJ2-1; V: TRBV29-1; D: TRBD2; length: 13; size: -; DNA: TGCAGCGTTCTAGCGGGGGACTACAATGAGCAGTTCTTC; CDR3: CSVLAGDYNEQFF
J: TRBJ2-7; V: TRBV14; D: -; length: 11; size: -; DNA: TGTGCCAGCAGCCAAAACTACGAGCAGTACTTC; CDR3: CASSQNYEQYF
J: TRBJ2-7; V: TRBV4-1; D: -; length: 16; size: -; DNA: TGCGCCAGCAGCCAAGGAGGAGCAGGGAGTAGCTCCGAGCAGTACTTC; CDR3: CASSQGGAGSSSEQYF
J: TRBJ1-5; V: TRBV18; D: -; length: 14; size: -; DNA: TGTGCCAGCTCACCTTGGCCTCTTAATCAGCCCCAGCATTTT; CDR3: CASSPWPLNQPQHF
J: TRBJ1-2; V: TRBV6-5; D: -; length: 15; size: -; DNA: TGTGCCAGCAGTTACTTTGCGACATCCCGATATGGCTACACCTTC; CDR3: CASSYFATSRYGYTF
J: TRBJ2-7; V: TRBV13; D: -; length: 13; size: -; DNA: TGTGCCAGCAGTGGCGGCAGGTTCAACGAGCAGTACTTC; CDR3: CASSGGRFNEQYF
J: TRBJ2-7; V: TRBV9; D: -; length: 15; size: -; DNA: TGTGCCAGCAGCCCTGAGGACAGTACAACCTACGAGCAGTACTTC; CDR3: CASSPEDSTTYEQYF
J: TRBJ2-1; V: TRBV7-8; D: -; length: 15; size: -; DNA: TGTGCCAGCAGCTTCCGGGCCCCAAATGACAATGAGCAGTTCTTC; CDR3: CASSFRAPNDNEQFF
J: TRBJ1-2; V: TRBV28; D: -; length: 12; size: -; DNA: TGTGCCAGCAGTTTAGGGGCTGAGGGCTACACCTTC; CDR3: CASSLGAEGYTF
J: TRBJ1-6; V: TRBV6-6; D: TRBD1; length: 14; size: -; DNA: TGTGCCAGCAGTAACAGGGGAATTAATTCACCCCTCCACTTT; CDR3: CASSNRGINSPLHF
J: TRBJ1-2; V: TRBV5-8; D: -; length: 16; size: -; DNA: TGTGCCAGCAGCTTACCCGCCGGGACTCAGGTCCATGGCTACACCTTC; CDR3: CASSLPAGTQVHGYTF